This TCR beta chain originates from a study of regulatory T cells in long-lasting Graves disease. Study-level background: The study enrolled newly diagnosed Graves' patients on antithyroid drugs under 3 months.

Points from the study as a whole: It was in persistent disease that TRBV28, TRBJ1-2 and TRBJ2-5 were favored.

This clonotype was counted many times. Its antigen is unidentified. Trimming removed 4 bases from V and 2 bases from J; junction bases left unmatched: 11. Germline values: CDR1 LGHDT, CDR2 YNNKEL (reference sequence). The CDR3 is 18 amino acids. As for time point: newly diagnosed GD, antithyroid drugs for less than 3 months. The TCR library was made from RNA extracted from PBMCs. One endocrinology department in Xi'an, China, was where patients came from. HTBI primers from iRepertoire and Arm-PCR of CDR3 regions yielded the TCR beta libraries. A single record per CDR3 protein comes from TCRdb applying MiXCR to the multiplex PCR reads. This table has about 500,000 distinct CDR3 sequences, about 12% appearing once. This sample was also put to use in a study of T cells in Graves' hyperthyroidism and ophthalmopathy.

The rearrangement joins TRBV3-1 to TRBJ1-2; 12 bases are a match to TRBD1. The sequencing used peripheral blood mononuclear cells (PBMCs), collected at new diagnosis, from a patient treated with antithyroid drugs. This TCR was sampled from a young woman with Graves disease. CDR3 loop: CASSPRNPGQGANYGYTF. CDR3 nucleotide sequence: TGTGCCAGCAGCCCTCGGAACCCGGGACAGGGGGCGAACTATGGCTACACCTTC. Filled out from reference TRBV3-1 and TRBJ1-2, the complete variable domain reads DTAVSQTPKYLVTQMGNDKSIKCEQNLGHDTMYWYKQDSKKFLKIMFSYNNKELIINETVPNRFSPKSPDKAHLNLHINSLELGDSAVYFCASSPRNPGQGANYGYTFGSGTRLTVV.